Following are 3 T cell receptor beta chains from one sample sequenced in a study of radiotherapy plus CTLA-4 blockade in lung cancer. The repertoire was sequenced with immunoSEQ multiplex PCR; TCRdb's copy has only in-frame clones and lacks some. In the table there are about 120,000 clones, more than 65% of which are singletons. This specimen was peripheral blood, taken from a patient treated with radiotherapy plus ipilimumab. All receptors come from a human donor with non-small cell lung cancer who had a partial response to radiotherapy plus ipilimumab.

This clone turned up a few times. J is TRBJ1-1 and V is TRBV7-9; 8 positions match TRBD1. With 5 bases clipped from V and 5 bases from J, the junction kept 7 bases outside the gene matches. The CDR3 is 14 residues long. Per the germline V gene, CDR1 is SEHNR and CDR2 is FQNEAQ (reference sequence). The CDR3 DNA reads as TGTGCCAGCAGCCGAGACAGGGGTAAAACTGAAGCTTTCTTT. Residues: CASSRDRGKTEAFF.

This chain uses TRBV21-1 with TRBJ2-7; TRBD1, the table's D call, lacks a check against the DNA. TRBV21-1 is given as a pseudogene. The CDR3 runs 12 residues. The CDR3 loop reads CASSNLHREQYV. The CDR3 nucleotides are TGTGCCAGCAGCAACCTACACAGGGAGCAGTACGTC.

V gene TRBV6-5 combines with J gene TRBJ1-1; 10 positions agree with TRBD1. After removal of 4 bases from V and 1 base from J, the junction contained 0 bases not matched to a gene. The germline CDR1 and CDR2 sequences are MNHEY and SVGAGI. The CDR3 loop spans 14 amino acids. CDR3 nucleotides: TGTGCCAGCAGTTGGGACAGGGGGAACACTGAAGCTTTCTTT. It specifies CASSWDRGNTEAFF.